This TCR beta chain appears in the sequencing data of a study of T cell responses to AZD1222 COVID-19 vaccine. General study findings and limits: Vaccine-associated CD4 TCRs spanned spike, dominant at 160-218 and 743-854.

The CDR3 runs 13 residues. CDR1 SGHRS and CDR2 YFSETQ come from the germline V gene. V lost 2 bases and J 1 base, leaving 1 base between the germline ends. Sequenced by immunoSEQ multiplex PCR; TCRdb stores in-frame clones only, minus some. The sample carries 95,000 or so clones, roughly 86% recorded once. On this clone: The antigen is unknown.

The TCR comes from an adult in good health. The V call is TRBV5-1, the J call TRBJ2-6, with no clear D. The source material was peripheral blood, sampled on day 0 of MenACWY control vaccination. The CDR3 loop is CASSFSGANVLTF. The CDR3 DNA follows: TGCGCCAGCAGCTTTTCTGGGGCCAACGTCCTGACTTTC.